The T cell receptor beta chain under discussion was sequenced for a study of identical twins. This clonotype was detected a few times. Antigen unknown. In TCRdb, the 5' RACE reads were re-called with MiXCR into one record per CDR3 protein. The sample includes 650,000 to 750,000 distinct CDR3 sequences, 20% to 25% of them seen just once. Study results and limitations: Potential partial confounding of zero-insertion analyses by invariant MAIT and iNKT cells was noted.

The V and J ends lost 2 bases and 0 bases respectively, with 8 bases between them. The CDR3 has 14 residues. Germline loops: CDR1 MNHNS, CDR2 SASEGT. These data are also associated with another study on T cells expressing NK-cell markers. This second study says: Sorted T-cell subsets CD3+CD56+NKG2C+, CD3+CD56+NKG2C- and CD3+CD56-NKG2C+ were TCR beta-sequenced. The authors sequenced eight donors, of whom seven were HCMV-seropositive and one was seronegative.

This sequence was found in a woman aged 18-29 years in good health. The J gene is TRBJ2-7, the V gene TRBV6-1, with D hard to call. The sample comprised PBMCs. The CDR3 spells CASSEFVNSYEQYF. The CDR3 region has the DNA TGTGCCAGCAGTGAATTCGTCAACTCCTACGAGCAGTACTTC.